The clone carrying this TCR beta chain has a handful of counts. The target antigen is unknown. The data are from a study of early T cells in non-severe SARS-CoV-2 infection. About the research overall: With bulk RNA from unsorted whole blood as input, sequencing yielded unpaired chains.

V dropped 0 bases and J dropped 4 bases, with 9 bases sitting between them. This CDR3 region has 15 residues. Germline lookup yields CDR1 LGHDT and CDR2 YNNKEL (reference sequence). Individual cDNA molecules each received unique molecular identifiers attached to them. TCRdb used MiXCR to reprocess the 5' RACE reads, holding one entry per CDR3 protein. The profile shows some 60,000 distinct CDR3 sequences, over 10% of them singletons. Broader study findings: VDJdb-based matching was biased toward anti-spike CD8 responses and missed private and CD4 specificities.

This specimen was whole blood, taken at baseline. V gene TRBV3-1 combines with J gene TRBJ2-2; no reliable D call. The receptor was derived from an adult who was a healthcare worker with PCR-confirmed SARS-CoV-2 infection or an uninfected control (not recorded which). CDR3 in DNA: TGTGCCAGCAGCCAAGATGGCCCAGCCACCGGGGAGCTGTTTTTT. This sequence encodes CASSQDGPATGELFF.